These 31 T cell receptor beta chains were sequenced from one sample in a study of blood T cell repertoires in COVID-19. The repertoire was sequenced with immunoSEQ multiplex PCR; TCRdb's copy has only in-frame clones and lacks some. The sample has 150,000 to 200,000 clones, around four fifths seen once. Sequencing was carried out using peripheral blood. All receptors derive from a woman older than 75 with acute or convalescent COVID-19.

V gene TRBV28 combines with J gene TRBJ1-3; D call uncertain. CDR1 is MDHEN, CDR2 SYDVKM, per germline. The CDR3 length is 14 residues. V was cut by 3 bases and J by 2 bases, with 8 bases left in between. CDR3 sequence (DNA): TGTGCCAGCAGTTTCTGGTCGGCTGGAAACACCATATATTTT. Translation gives CASSFWSAGNTIYF.

In this sample, this clone turned up a few times. The DNA of the CDR3 is TGTGCCAGTACTACAGGGTGGAAGAATGGAAATCAGCCCCAGCATTTT. Its translation is CASTTGWKNGNQPQHF. The J gene is TRBJ1-5, the V gene TRBV19, with D possibly matching TRBD1 (6 bases). V lost 7 bases, J lost 4 bases, and 20 bases lay in between. The CDR3 consists of 16 residues. Germline CDR1 reads LNHDA; CDR2 reads SQIVND (reference sequence).

The chain joins TRBV6-6 to TRBJ1-5, with 8 bases aligning to TRBD1. The germline V gene has CDR1 MNHNY and CDR2 SVGAGI (reference sequence). V was pared by 7 bases and J by 7 bases, with 9 bases of the junction left unmatched. This CDR3 has 14 amino acids. This CDR3 is CASTPQGAGQPQHF. The CDR3 DNA is TGTGCCAGCACTCCGCAGGGGGCGGGACAGCCCCAGCATTTT.

This CDR3 is CASSSEGIGYGYTF. As DNA, the CDR3 is TGTGCCAGTAGTTCCGAGGGCATAGGCTATGGCTACACCTTC. The chain employs TRBV19 and TRBJ1-2; D not certain. The germline V and J ends were trimmed by 5 bases and 4 bases, with 14 bases remaining between them. The CDR3 has 14 amino acids. The V gene's germline CDR1 is LNHDA and CDR2 SQIVND (reference sequence). The full variable domain, its missing parts supplied by reference TRBV19 and TRBJ1-2, is DGGITQSPKYLFRKEGQNVTLSCEQNLNHDAMYWYRQDPGQGLRLIYYSQIVNDFQKGDIAEGYSVSREKKESFPLTVTSAQKNPTAFYLCASSSEGIGYGYTFGSGTRLTVV.

The chain links TRBV27 to TRBJ2-3; 8 nucleotides line up with TRBD2. J was trimmed by 7 bases and V by 3 bases; bases with no gene match: 12. The CDR3 runs 16 residues. The germline gives CDR1 MNHEY, CDR2 SMNVEV (reference sequence). The CDR3 spells CASSFPQPGTRNTQYF. CDR3 DNA: TGTGCCAGCAGTTTTCCTCAACCCGGGACTAGGAATACGCAGTATTTT.

The chain carries TRBV6-5 and TRBJ1-2; D call uncertain. The V end lost 4 bases, the J end lost 1 base, and 4 bases lay between the germline ends. The CDR3 is 12 residues long. Germline values: CDR1 MNHEY, CDR2 SVGAGI. CDR3: CASSSSNYGYTF. The CDR3 region has the DNA TGTGCCAGCAGTTCGAGTAACTATGGCTACACCTTC.

The genes are TRBV23-1 and TRBJ1-5; TRBD1 matches 7 bases. TRBV23-1 is an ORF for which the function is uncertain. Losses at the gene ends were 2 bases for V and 0 bases for J; bases not matched to a gene: 16. There are 20 residues in the CDR3. The CDR3 DNA sequence: TGCGCCAGCAGTCAACGGAGGGGGCAGCTCCCAACATATAGCAATCAGCCCCAGCATTTT. It specifies CASSQRRGQLPTYSNQPQHF.

The V gene is TRBV15, the J gene TRBJ1-5; tentative D call: TRBD1 (5 bases). The CDR3 is made up of 13 amino acids. Germline V gene lookup returns CDR1 LNHNV and CDR2 YYDKDF (reference sequence). The V and J ends lost 1 base and 9 bases respectively, with 10 bases between them. The CDR3 sequence: CATSRGGGGPQHF. DNA for the CDR3: TGTGCCACCAGCAGAGGGGGCGGGGGGCCCCAGCATTTT.

The chain is built from TRBV9 and TRBJ2-7; TRBD2 aligns across 7 bases. Losses at the gene ends were 4 bases for V and 0 bases for J; bases not matched to a gene: 4. Germline-derived CDR1 and CDR2 are SGDLS and YYNGEE. The CDR3 totals 14 residues. CDR3 bases: TGTGCCAGCAGCCCACTAGCGAGCTCCTACGAGCAGTACTTC. This gives the protein CASSPLASSYEQYF.

This rearrangement joins TRBV19 to TRBJ2-1; tentatively, D is TRBD2 (6 bases). Germline lookup yields CDR1 LNHDA and CDR2 SQIVND (reference sequence). The CDR3 extends over 14 amino acids. Trimming removed 5 bases at V and 8 bases at J, with 16 bases between. CDR3 in DNA: TGTGCCAGTAGTTACCTTCCGACTAGTGATGAGCAGTTCTTC. Translating gives CASSYLPTSDEQFF. Combining the CDR3 with reference TRBV19 and TRBJ2-1 gives the whole variable domain DGGITQSPKYLFRKEGQNVTLSCEQNLNHDAMYWYRQDPGQGLRLIYYSQIVNDFQKGDIAEGYSVSREKKESFPLTVTSAQKNPTAFYLCASSYLPTSDEQFFGPGTRLTVL.

The gene calls are TRBV6-2 or TRBV6-3 and TRBJ2-7; TRBD1 agrees at 7 bases. This CDR3 spans 15 amino acids. The germline gives CDR1 MNHEY, CDR2 SVGEGT. With V trimmed by 5 bases and J by 4 bases, 11 bases remained unmatched. The CDR3 loop is CASSKGPGQKYEQYF. The DNA of the CDR3 is TGTGCCAGCAGTAAAGGTCCGGGACAGAAATACGAGCAGTACTTC.

This clone was picked up one time. The rearrangement uses TRBV5-1 and TRBJ2-3, with 7 bases that match TRBD2. In germline, CDR1 is SGHRS, CDR2 YFSETQ. V shed 3 bases, J shed 6 bases, and the junction held 13 bases outside the gene matches. CDR3 length: 16 residues. CDR3 region: CASSSSGVGGPDTQYF. The CDR3 DNA reads TGCGCCAGCAGCTCCTCTGGAGTGGGAGGGCCGGATACGCAGTATTTT.

The chain is built from TRBV27 and TRBJ2-7; the D is unclear. With 6 bases removed from V and 5 bases from J, the gap between germline ends came to 20 bases. The CDR3 loop spans 15 amino acids. Germline CDR1 reads MNHEY; CDR2 reads SMNVEV (reference sequence). CDR3 residues: CASRTIAKNGHEQYF. The CDR3 nucleotides are TGTGCCAGCAGAACAATAGCTAAGAATGGCCACGAGCAGTACTTC.

This clone was observed a few times. The V and J genes are TRBV19 and TRBJ1-5; D call uncertain. Trimming took 3 bases from V and 14 from J, leaving 14 bases between them. The germline gives CDR1 LNHDA, CDR2 SQIVND (reference sequence). This CDR3 contains 12 residues. CDR3 nucleotides: TGTGCCAGTAGTATCGGCGACATAGAAAAGCATTTT. It yields the protein CASSIGDIEKHF.

The rearrangement joins TRBV10-3 to TRBJ2-7, with 7 bases aligning to TRBD1. The germline V gene encodes CDR1 ENHRY and CDR2 SYGVKD. The trim removed 4 bases at V and 5 bases at J, leaving 8 bases unmatched. CDR3 size: 14 residues. The CDR3 DNA reads TGTGCCATCAGTGGGGACAGCTGGGCCCACGAGCAGTACTTC. Its protein is CAISGDSWAHEQYF.

The chain couples TRBV10-3 to TRBJ2-7, with no clear D. Trimming removed 0 bases from V and 3 bases from J, with 9 bases in between. Germline V CDR1 and CDR2: ENHRY, SYGVKD. The CDR3 runs 14 residues. The CDR3 is CAISESTRSYEQYF. The CDR3 DNA follows: TGTGCCATCAGTGAGTCGACGAGGAGCTACGAGCAGTACTTC.

This clone occurred a few times. This chain links TRBV10-3 with TRBJ1-2, with 7 bases that match TRBD1. Per germline, CDR1 ENHRY and CDR2 SYGVKD. Losses at the gene ends were 4 bases for V and 2 bases for J; bases not matched to a gene: 7. This CDR3 is 15 amino acids long. As DNA, the CDR3 is TGTGCCATCAGTGTGACAGGGTTGAGAAACTATGGCTACACCTTC. This sequence encodes CAISVTGLRNYGYTF.

The sample holds a few counts of this clone. This sequence joins TRBV9 and TRBJ2-5, with a tentative D call TRBD2 (6 bases). V was cut by 0 bases and J by 1 base, with 13 bases left in between. CDR3 length equals 16 residues. Germline V gene lookup returns CDR1 SGDLS and CDR2 YYNGEE. The CDR3 is CASSVGGGLGQETQYF. In nucleotides, the CDR3 is TGTGCCAGCAGCGTAGGTGGAGGGCTGGGCCAAGAGACCCAGTACTTC.

This clone has just a few counts. The rearrangement uses TRBV7-2 and TRBJ2-5; a possible D gene is TRBD1 (6 bases). The CDR3 totals 14 residues. Deletions cut 5 bases from V and 3 bases from J, with 13 bases between. CDR1 and CDR2 from the germline V gene are SGHTA and FQGNSA. The CDR3 is CASSQGQNKETQYF. The CDR3 DNA reads TGTGCCAGCAGCCAGGGACAAAATAAAGAGACCCAGTACTTC. Supplemented by reference TRBV7-2 and TRBJ2-5, the full variable domain reads GAGVSQSPSNKVTEKGKDVELRCDPISGHTALYWYRQSLGQGLEFLIYFQGNSAPDKSGLPSDRFSAERTGGSVSTLTIQRTQQEDSAVYLCASSQGQNKETQYFGPGTRLLVL.

The rearrangement links TRBV3-1 (or the pseudogene TRBV3-2) to TRBJ1-4; D remains unclear. Trimming took off 1 base at V and 8 bases at J, with 14 bases between the two ends. This CDR3 spans 15 amino acids. CDR1 is LGHDT and CDR2 is YNNKEL in the germline V gene (reference sequence). CDR3 DNA sequence: TGTGCCAGCAGCCAAGTATCTGGTACGGGGGAAAAACTGTTTTTT. Translated: CASSQVSGTGEKLFF.

CDR3 coding DNA: TGTGCCAGCAGCCAAGTAGCAGGGGGCGCGGTTGGCTACACCTTC. Translation gives CASSQVAGGAVGYTF. V and J are TRBV4-2 and TRBJ1-2; 8 bases are a match to TRBD1. V dropped 1 base and J dropped 7; count of bases not matched to a gene: 8. The CDR3 loop spans 15 amino acids. Germline values: CDR1 LGHNA, CDR2 YNFKEQ.

This clone turned up a few times. The V and J genes are TRBV5-1 and TRBJ2-2, with TRBD2 matching 7 bases. Germline CDR1 is SGHRS and CDR2 is YFSETQ. The V and J ends lost 0 bases and 5 bases, in that order; junction bases with no gene match: 4. The CDR3 extends over 15 amino acids. The CDR3 sequence: CASSLGLAGTGELFF. The CDR3 bases are TGCGCCAGCAGCTTGGGACTAGCAGGAACCGGGGAGCTGTTTTTT.

The rearrangement links TRBV4-2 to TRBJ1-5; 8 nucleotides align to TRBD1. CDR3 size: 15 residues. Per the germline V gene, CDR1 is LGHNA and CDR2 is YNFKEQ. The V and J ends lost 1 base and 5 bases, in that order; junction bases with no gene match: 4. The CDR3 spells CASSQGTGSYQPQHF. The CDR3 nucleotides are TGTGCCAGCAGCCAAGGGACAGGGTCGTATCAGCCCCAGCATTTT.

The chain employs TRBV3-1 (or the pseudogene TRBV3-2) and TRBJ2-5, with 15 positions matching TRBD2. Germline lookup yields CDR1 LGHDT and CDR2 YNNKEL (reference sequence). Unmatched junction bases numbered 2, after V lost 4 bases and J lost 5 bases. The CDR3 extends over 15 amino acids. The CDR3 DNA reads TGTGCCAGCAGCCCGGGGACTAGCGGGGGGGAGACCCAGTACTTC. Its protein is CASSPGTSGGETQYF.

The V and J genes are TRBV6-5 and TRBJ1-6; the D gene is possibly TRBD1 (6 bases). The ends were cut back, 0 bases at V and 10 bases at J, with 10 bases in the middle. The CDR3 has 14 amino acids. Germline CDR1 reads MNHEY; CDR2 reads SVGAGI. DNA of the CDR3: TGTGCCAGCAGTTACTCCGGGGGGCGATCACCCCTCCACTTT. It encodes CASSYSGGRSPLHF.

The genes are TRBV6-5 and TRBJ1-5; 7 bases are a match to TRBD1. The germline V gene encodes CDR1 MNHEY and CDR2 SVGAGI. Trimming at V came to 0 bases and at J to 5 bases, leaving 4 bases not matched to a gene. The CDR3 totals 15 residues. CDR3 sequence reads: CASSYSYQGDQPQHF. In nucleotides, the CDR3 is TGTGCCAGCAGTTACTCGTATCAGGGGGATCAGCCCCAGCATTTT.

V usage is TRBV14 and J usage is TRBJ2-1, with D perhaps matching TRBD2 (5 bases). The CDR3 contains 14 residues. V was trimmed by 1 base and J by 4 bases, leaving 8 bases between them. Germline values: CDR1 SGHDN, CDR2 FVKESK. The CDR3 protein is CASSQVTGYNEQFF. CDR3 bases: TGTGCCAGCAGCCAAGTGACGGGGTACAATGAGCAGTTCTTC.

V and J are TRBV6-6 and TRBJ2-1; a possible D gene is TRBD2 (6 bases). CDR1 MNHNY and CDR2 SVGAGI come from the germline V gene (reference sequence). The CDR3 loop spans 15 amino acids. V was trimmed by 6 bases and J by 7 bases, leaving 19 bases between them. The CDR3 sequence: CASRPGGERGNEQFF. The CDR3 DNA reads TGTGCCAGCAGACCCGGCGGGGAGAGAGGGAATGAGCAGTTCTTC.

The genes are TRBV6-5 and TRBJ2-2; no firm D call. The germline CDR1 and CDR2 sequences are MNHEY and SVGAGI. The CDR3 consists of 16 residues. V lost 2 bases, J lost 5 bases, and 15 bases lay in between. The CDR3 loop reads CASSYNPSPGTGELFF. The CDR3 DNA sequence: TGTGCCAGCAGTTACAACCCCTCCCCGGGTACCGGGGAGCTGTTTTTT.

The chain joins TRBV10-1 to TRBJ2-7; 8 nucleotides agree with TRBD1. CDR3 size: 14 residues. Germline lookup yields CDR1 WNHNN and CDR2 SYGVQD (reference sequence). V lost 2 bases and J lost 2; bases outside the gene matches: 2. CDR3 sequence (DNA): TGCGCCAGCAGTGAGACAGGGGGTGCCTACGAGCAGTACTTC. Translation: CASSETGGAYEQYF.

The genes are TRBV7-2 and TRBJ2-7; 9 positions agree with TRBD1. Germline CDR1 and CDR2: SGHTA and FQGNSA. The CDR3 has 15 residues. Losses at the gene ends were 3 bases for V and 4 bases for J; bases not matched to a gene: 7. The CDR3 spells CASSFGQGNLYEQYF. In DNA form, the CDR3 reads TGTGCCAGCAGCTTCGGACAGGGGAACTTATACGAGCAGTACTTC.